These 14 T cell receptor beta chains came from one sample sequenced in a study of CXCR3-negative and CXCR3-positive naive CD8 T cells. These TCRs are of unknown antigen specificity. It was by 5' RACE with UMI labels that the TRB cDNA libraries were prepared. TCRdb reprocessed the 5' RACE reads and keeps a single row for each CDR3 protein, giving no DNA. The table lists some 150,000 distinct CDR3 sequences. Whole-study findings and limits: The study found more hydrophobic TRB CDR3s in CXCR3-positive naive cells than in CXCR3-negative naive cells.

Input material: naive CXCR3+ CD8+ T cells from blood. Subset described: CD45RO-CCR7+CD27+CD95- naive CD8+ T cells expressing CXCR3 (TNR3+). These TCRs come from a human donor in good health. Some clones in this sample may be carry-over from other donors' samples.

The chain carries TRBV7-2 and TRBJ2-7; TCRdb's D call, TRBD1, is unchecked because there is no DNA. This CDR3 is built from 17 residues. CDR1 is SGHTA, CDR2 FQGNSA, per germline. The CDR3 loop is CASSLSPIAGGLHEQYF.

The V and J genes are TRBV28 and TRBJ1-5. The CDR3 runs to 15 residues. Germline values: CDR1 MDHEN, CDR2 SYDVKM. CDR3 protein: CASSSEGSTNQPQHF.

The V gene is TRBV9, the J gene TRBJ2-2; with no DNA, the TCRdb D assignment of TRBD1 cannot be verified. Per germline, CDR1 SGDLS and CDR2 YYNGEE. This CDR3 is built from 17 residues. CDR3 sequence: CASSQRPGPMNTGELFF. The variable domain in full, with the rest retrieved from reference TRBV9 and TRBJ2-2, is DSGVTQTPKHLITATGQRVTLRCSPRSGDLSVYWYQQSLDQGLQFLIQYYNGEERAKGNILERFSAQQFPDLHSELNLSSLELGDSALYFCASSQRPGPMNTGELFFGEGSRLTVL.

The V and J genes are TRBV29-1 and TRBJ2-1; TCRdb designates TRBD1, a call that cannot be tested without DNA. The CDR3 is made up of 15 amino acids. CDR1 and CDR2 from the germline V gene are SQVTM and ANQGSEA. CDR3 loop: CSVETGASAYNEQFF.

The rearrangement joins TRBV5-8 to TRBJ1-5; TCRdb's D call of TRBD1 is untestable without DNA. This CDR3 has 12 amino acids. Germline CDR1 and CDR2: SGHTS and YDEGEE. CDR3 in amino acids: CASGPFNQPQHF.

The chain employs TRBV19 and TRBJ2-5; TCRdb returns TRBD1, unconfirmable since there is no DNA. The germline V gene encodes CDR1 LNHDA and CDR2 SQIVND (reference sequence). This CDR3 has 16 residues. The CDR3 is CASSILFRGGLETQYF.

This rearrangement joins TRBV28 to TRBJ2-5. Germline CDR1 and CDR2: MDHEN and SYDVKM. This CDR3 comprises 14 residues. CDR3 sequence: CASRNVFLKETQYF.

The CDR3 sequence: CASRGQGGNEQFF. The gene calls are TRBV7-3 and TRBJ2-1; TCRdb's assignment of TRBD1 cannot be checked, as there is no DNA. The CDR3 is 13 amino acids. CDR1 SGHTA and CDR2 FQGTGA come from the germline V gene.

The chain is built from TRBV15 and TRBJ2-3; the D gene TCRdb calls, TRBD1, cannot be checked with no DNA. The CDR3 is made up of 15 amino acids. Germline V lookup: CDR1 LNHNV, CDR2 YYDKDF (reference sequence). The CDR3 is CATSRDRGQTDTQYF.

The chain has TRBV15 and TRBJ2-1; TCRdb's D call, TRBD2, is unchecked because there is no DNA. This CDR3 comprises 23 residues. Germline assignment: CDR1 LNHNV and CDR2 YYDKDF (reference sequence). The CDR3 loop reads CATSREPTGTTGTSGSSYNEQFF.

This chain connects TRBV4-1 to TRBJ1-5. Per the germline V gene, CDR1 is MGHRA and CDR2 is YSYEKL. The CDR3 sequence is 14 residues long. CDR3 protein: CASRAVQGPVPQHF.

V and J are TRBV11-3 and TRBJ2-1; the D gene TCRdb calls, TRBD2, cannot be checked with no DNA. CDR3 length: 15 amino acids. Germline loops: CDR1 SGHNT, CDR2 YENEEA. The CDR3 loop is CASSSRTSLGNEQFF.

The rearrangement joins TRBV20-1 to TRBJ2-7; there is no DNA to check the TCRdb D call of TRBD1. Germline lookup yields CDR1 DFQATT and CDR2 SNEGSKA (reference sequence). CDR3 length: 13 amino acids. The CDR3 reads CSAPDREAGEQYF.

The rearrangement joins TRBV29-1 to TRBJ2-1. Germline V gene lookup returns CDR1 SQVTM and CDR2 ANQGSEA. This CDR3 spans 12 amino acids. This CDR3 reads CSVETLSNEQFF.